This TCR beta chain stems from a study of T cell responses to AZD1222 COVID-19 vaccine. Study-level findings and limits: Clonal diversity was possibly underestimated, and the donors were mostly white British, with more females. Of spike-specific TCRs, nearly half reportedly target regions left unmutated in variants. Researchers took repertoire samples only after the peak T cell response had come.

Sequencing was performed with immunoSEQ multiplex PCR; in TCRdb, only in-frame clones are kept and a portion is missing. The sample includes 150,000 to 200,000 clones, roughly nine tenths of them seen just once. As concerns this clone: What it recognizes is unknown.

Germline-derived CDR1 and CDR2 are SGHRS and YFSETQ. After removal of 4 bases from V and 8 bases from J, the junction contained 6 bases not matched to a gene. The CDR3 covers 13 residues. The sequence was obtained from an adult in good health. The input for sequencing was peripheral blood, taken on day 0 of AZD1222 vaccination. The chain joins TRBV5-1 to TRBJ1-2; 9 nucleotides line up with TRBD1. The CDR3 protein is CASSPGTGSGYTF. The CDR3 region has the DNA TGCGCCAGCAGCCCCGGGACAGGGTCCGGCTACACCTTC.